The clone carrying this TCR beta chain has a handful of counts. The data belong to a study of T-cell reconstitution after alpha-beta-depleted transplantation in children. Unique molecular identifiers were incorporated into the prepared TCRbeta library. TCRdb recomputed calls from the PCR reads with MiXCR, one row per CDR3 protein. The table has hundreds of thousands of distinct CDR3 sequences, 16% seen once; the top ten hold about 1.1%. This CDR3 spans 13 amino acids. CDR1 MNHEY and CDR2 SMNVEV come from the germline V gene (reference sequence). The germline V and J ends were trimmed by 5 bases and 2 bases, with 9 bases remaining between them.

This chain connects TRBV27 to TRBJ1-1; D ambiguous. The sequence was obtained from a human donor who donated a stem cell graft to a child with acute myeloid leukemia. The material was PBMCs from the stem cell graft donor, obtained from the stem cell graft. CDR3 in amino acids: CASSHRHNTEAFF. Written as DNA, the CDR3 is TGTGCCAGCAGTCATAGACATAACACTGAAGCTTTCTTT.